The rows below give T cell receptor beta chains drawn from one sample of a study of blood T cells in healthy people across ages. TCRdb independently ran MiXCR on the 5' RACE reads; one entry per CDR3 protein. This table holds 630,000 or so distinct CDR3 sequences, approximately 30% found once. Sequenced material: blood. These receptors came from a woman over 75 in good health. Both conserved end residues are part of each CDR3. Fields, in order: V gene, J gene, D gene, clone size, CDR3 DNA, CDR3 protein. The D gene is left open where the match is weak. Clone sizes are given selectively: once, few, many, or a class where the clone is expanded.

>TRBV29-1|TRBJ2-5|TRBD2|many
TGCAGCGTTGAAATTAGCGGGGGGGCGGAGACCCAGTACTTC
CSVEISGGAETQYF
>TRBV20-1|TRBJ1-5|.|.
TGCAGTGCTGCAGAGAATGGCAATCAGCCCCAGCATTTT
CSAAENGNQPQHF
>TRBV6-2/TRBV6-3|TRBJ1-2|.|many
TGTGCCAGCAGTTATTTACGGGCCGCTGGCTACACCTTC
CASSYLRAAGYTF
>TRBV24-1|TRBJ2-3|.|many
TGTGCCACCTATTCGGGAGATCACACAGATACGCAGTATTTT
CATYSGDHTDTQYF
>TRBV6-6|TRBJ2-5|TRBD1|.
TGTGCCAGCAGTCCCCAGACAGGGCGGCAAGAGACCCAGTACTTC
CASSPQTGRQETQYF
>TRBV30|TRBJ2-1|.|many
TGTGCCTGGAGTGACGCCTACAATGAGCAGTTCTTC
CAWSDAYNEQFF
>TRBV9|TRBJ1-6|.|.
TGTGCCAGCAGCGTAGGGGCGGGAGCGGCACCCCTCCACTTT
CASSVGAGAAPLHF
>TRBV7-9|TRBJ2-7|TRBD2|.
TGTGCCAGCAGCTTTGTGGGGGAGGGTCTGTCCGACGAGCAGTACTTC
CASSFVGEGLSDEQYF
>TRBV7-2|TRBJ2-7|.|many
TGTGCCAGCAGCTTATTGCAGTTCTCCTACGAGCAGTACTTC
CASSLLQFSYEQYF
>TRBV18|TRBJ2-7|.|few
TGTGCCAGCTCGCCCCTCGATTGGACGCCAAGCTCCTACAATGAGCAGTACTTC
CASSPLDWTPSSYNEQYF
>TRBV5-1|TRBJ1-1|TRBD1|many
TGCGCCAGCAGCTCGGGACAGCCGAACACTGAAGCTTTCTTT
CASSSGQPNTEAFF
>TRBV9|TRBJ2-7|TRBD2|many
TGTGCCAGCAGCGTAGATGGGGGGGTGCTGTACTTC
CASSVDGGVLYF
>TRBV2|TRBJ2-6|TRBD2|.
TGTGCCAGCAGTAAAGCGGGAGAGCCCTCTGGGGCCAACGTCCTGACTTTC
CASSKAGEPSGANVLTF
>TRBV15|TRBJ1-1|.|.
TGTGCCACCAGCAGCCGAGGGCTCGGCACTGAAGCTTTCTTT
CATSSRGLGTEAFF
>TRBV11-1|TRBJ2-1|.|.
TGTGCCAGCAGCTTAGACGAGCCTGGGGCCAGGGGCGCTAACTCCTACAATGAGCAGTTCTTC
CASSLDEPGARGANSYNEQFF
>TRBV11-2|TRBJ1-2|TRBD1|many
TGTGCCAGCAGACTCACAGGGGCGGATGGCTACACCTTC
CASRLTGADGYTF
>TRBV7-2|TRBJ2-3|TRBD2|.
TGTGCCAGCAGCTTAGGGGGACTAGCGGGGGGCACAGATACGCAGTATTTT
CASSLGGLAGGTDTQYF
>TRBV6-1|TRBJ1-5|.|.
TGTGCCAGCAGTGACGGTTCAGGGGGCAATCAGCCCCAGCATTTT
CASSDGSGGNQPQHF
>TRBV21-1|TRBJ2-1|.|many
TGTGCCAGCCCCGGGACAGGGCACAACAATGAGCAGTTCTTC
CASPGTGHNNEQFF
>TRBV18|TRBJ2-1|.|many
TGTGCCAGCAGCTTAGCAGGGGACAATGAGCAGTTCTTC
CASSLAGDNEQFF
>TRBV12-3/TRBV12-4|TRBJ1-2|TRBD1|many
TGTGCCAGCAGTCCTCCGGGACAGGGGTACTATGGCTACACCTTC
CASSPPGQGYYGYTF
>TRBV27|TRBJ2-7|TRBD1|.
TGTGCCAGCAGTTACGGCCCGACAGGGAGTGGCTACGAGCAGTACTTC
CASSYGPTGSGYEQYF
>TRBV5-1|TRBJ1-1|.|.
TGCGCCAGCAGCTTGTTTGGGGCAACTGAAGCTTTCTTT
CASSLFGATEAFF
>TRBV19|TRBJ2-6|TRBD1|few
TGTGCCAGTAGTATCAACAGGGGAGCTGGGGCCAACGTCCTGACTTTC
CASSINRGAGANVLTF
>TRBV7-2|TRBJ2-7|.|many
TGTGCCAGCAGCTTTACAGGGAGCTCCTACGAGCAGTACTTC
CASSFTGSSYEQYF
>TRBV5-6|TRBJ2-5|TRBD1|few
TGTGCCAGCAGCTTGAAAGCCGGGACAGGGGTCCAAGAGACCCAGTACTTC
CASSLKAGTGVQETQYF
>TRBV30|TRBJ2-6|.|.
TGTGCCTGGAAAGTGCAGGGGGGCTCTGGGGCCAACGTCCTGACTTTC
CAWKVQGGSGANVLTF
>TRBV4-3|TRBJ1-2|TRBD1|many
TGCGCCAGCAGCCAAGACTGGGACAGGGTGGTCTATGGCTACACCTTC
CASSQDWDRVVYGYTF
>TRBV9|TRBJ2-2|.|.
TGTGCCAGCAACCGACTCGAAAGGGGAACCGGGGAGCTGTTTTTT
CASNRLERGTGELFF
>TRBV3-1|TRBJ2-2|TRBD2|.
TGTGCCAGCAGCCAAGGGCTAGCGGGGGGCAGCGGGGAGCTGTTTTTT
CASSQGLAGGSGELFF
>TRBV7-2|TRBJ2-3|TRBD2|.
TGTGCCAGCAGCTCTCCGGGACTAGCGGGTAGAGAGTATTTT
CASSSPGLAGREYF
>TRBV12-3/TRBV12-4|TRBJ2-3|TRBD2|many
TGTGCCAGCAGTCTGAGCCGACTAGCGGGGTCTAGCACAGATACGCAGTATTTT
CASSLSRLAGSSTDTQYF
>TRBV28|TRBJ1-2|.|many
TGTGCCAGCAGTCTTAGATCTAACTATGGCTACACCTTC
CASSLRSNYGYTF
>TRBV11-2|TRBJ2-7|.|many
TGTGCCAGCAGCCACCTTGGGGACGGCTACGAGCAGTACTTC
CASSHLGDGYEQYF
>TRBV20-1|TRBJ2-7|.|once
TGCAGTGCTAGGCAGGCCCATACCTACGAGCAGTACTTC
CSARQAHTYEQYF
>TRBV6-5|TRBJ1-6|.|many
TGTGCCAGCGGATCTAGGGGGGTTATGGGTAATTCACCCCTCCACTTT
CASGSRGVMGNSPLHF
>TRBV6-5|TRBJ2-5|.|.
TGTGCCAGCAAAGTAGTAGGGATCCAAGAGACCCAGTACTTC
CASKVVGIQETQYF
>TRBV27|TRBJ2-7|.|.
TGTGCCAGCAGTTTTAACAGAAACTACGAGCAGTACTTC
CASSFNRNYEQYF
>TRBV20-1|TRBJ2-5|TRBD2|.
TGCAGTGCTTGTAAAAGCGGGGGGGCCGGTGTTAACATTAGGGAGACCCAGTACTTC
CSACKSGGAGVNIRETQYF
>TRBV5-1|TRBJ1-1|TRBD1|many
TGCGCCAGCAGCCTCCCCGGGACAGGGAGAAGTTTTGAAGCTTTCTTT
CASSLPGTGRSFEAFF
>TRBV7-7|TRBJ2-5|.|many
TGTGCCAGCAGCTTAGAACAGGGAAGCCAAGAGACCCAGTACTTC
CASSLEQGSQETQYF